The clone carrying this T cell receptor (beta chain) occurred a few times. The authors prepared the TCRbeta library with unique molecular identifiers. TCRdb re-derived calls from the PCR reads in MiXCR, one entry per CDR3 protein. The sample includes around 490,000 distinct CDR3 sequences, around 10% of them seen just once. The data were obtained in a study of T-cell reconstitution after alpha-beta-depleted transplantation in children. This receptor was obtained from a female patient between 2 and 15 years old who had a stem cell transplant for aplastic anemia, so the T cells may come from the graft donor. Sequencing was performed on PBMCs, mostly from graft donor cells, taken 180 days after TCRalphabeta/CD19-depleted stem cell transplant.

DNA of the CDR3: TGCGCCAGCAGCTTGGCGGCAGGGTTGAGAGGAGAGACCCAGTACTTC. Translation gives CASSLAAGLRGETQYF. This chain uses TRBV5-1 with TRBJ2-5, with TRBD1 as a possible D gene (5 bases). Germline CDR1 SGHRS, CDR2 YFSETQ. CDR3 length equals 16 residues. V lost 0 bases, J lost 4 bases, and 16 bases lay in between.